The entry below gives a single TCR beta chain sequence along with its context. The data belong to a study of identical twins. TCRdb itself ran the 5' RACE reads through MiXCR, one entry per CDR3 protein. The sample carries 350,000 to 450,000 distinct CDR3 sequences, around a sixth recorded once. Trimming removed 5 bases from V and 1 base from J, with 7 bases in between. CDR1 and CDR2 from the germline V gene are KGHDR and SFDVKD. The CDR3 spans 14 residues. Sequenced material: naive T cells sorted from blood. The V gene is TRBV24-1, the J gene TRBJ2-2; D call uncertain. The TCR originated in a man aged 45-65 years in good health. This CDR3 reads CATSGVLNTGELFF. Written as DNA, the CDR3 is TGTGCCACCAGTGGTGTGTTGAACACCGGGGAGCTGTTTTTT.